The T cell receptor beta chain under discussion was sequenced for a study of vaccination effects on CD4 cells after COVID-19. CD4+ T cells specific for antigen were expanded with viral peptide pools by the ViraFEST assay before sequencing. Culture proceeded for approximately 9 days, and CD4+ T cells were then isolated. All vaccine recipients tested negative for nucleocapsid antibodies and had never contracted SARS-CoV-2 infection. For each well, 1.5 million to 2 million PBMC were cultured with roughly 11 IU/ml IL-2 and approximately 10 ug/ml peptides. It was on days 3 and 7 that half the medium was replaced with IL-2 medium. The CDR3 is 18 residues long. Germline CDR1 and CDR2: MGHRA and YSYEKL. Trimming pared 1 base from V and 3 bases from J, leaving 19 bases between. Some clones are missing from TCRdb's copy, which holds only in-frame ones; the method was immunoSEQ multiplex PCR. Found here are around 63,000 clones, 70% to 85% of them singletons; the top ten hold 3.5% to 4.5%.

A word on this clone: The antigen remains unidentified.

The J gene is TRBJ1-5, the V gene TRBV4-1, with a possible D match to TRBD1 (6 bases). This material consisted of CD4+ T cells from PBMCs cultured with HCoV-OC43 spike peptides, taken before COVID-19 vaccination. The subset is: HCoV-OC43 spike overlapping peptide pool stimulation. The clonotype comes from a human donor who received a COVID-19 vaccine. The CDR3, as DNA: TGCGCCAGCAGCCAAGGGAGATTAACAGGGTACTACAATCAGCCCCAGCATTTT. This sequence encodes CASSQGRLTGYYNQPQHF.